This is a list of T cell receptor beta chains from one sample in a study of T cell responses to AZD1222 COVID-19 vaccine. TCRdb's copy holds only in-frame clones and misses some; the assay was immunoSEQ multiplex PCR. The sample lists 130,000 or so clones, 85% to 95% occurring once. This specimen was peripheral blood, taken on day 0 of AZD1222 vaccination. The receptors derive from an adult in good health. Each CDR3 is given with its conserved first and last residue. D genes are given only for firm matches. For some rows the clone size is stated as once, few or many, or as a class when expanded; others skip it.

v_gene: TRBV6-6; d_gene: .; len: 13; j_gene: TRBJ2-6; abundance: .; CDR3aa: CASSLRGANVLTF; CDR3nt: TGTGCCAGCAGCCTACGGGGGGCCAACGTCCTGACTTTC
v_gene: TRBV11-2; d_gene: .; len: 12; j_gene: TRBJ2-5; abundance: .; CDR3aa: CASSFLVETQYF; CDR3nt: TGTGCCAGCAGCTTTCTAGTAGAGACCCAGTACTTC
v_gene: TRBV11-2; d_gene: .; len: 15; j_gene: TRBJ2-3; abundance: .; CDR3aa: CASSMGLLHMGRQYF; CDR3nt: TGTGCCAGCAGCATGGGACTTCTTCATATGGGTAGGCAGTATTTT
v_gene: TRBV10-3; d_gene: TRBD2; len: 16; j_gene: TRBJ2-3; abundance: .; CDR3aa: CAISERLGGDTDTQYF; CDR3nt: TGTGCCATCAGTGAACGATTGGGAGGGGATACAGATACGCAGTATTTT
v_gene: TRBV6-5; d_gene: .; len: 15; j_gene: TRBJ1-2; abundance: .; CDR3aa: CASSYSRGANYGYTF; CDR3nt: TGTGCCAGCAGTTACTCTAGGGGAGCTAACTATGGCTACACCTTC
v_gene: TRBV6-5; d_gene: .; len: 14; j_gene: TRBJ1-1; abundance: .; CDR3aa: CASSYRFTVAEAFF; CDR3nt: TGTGCCAGCAGTTATAGATTTACCGTGGCTGAAGCTTTCTTT
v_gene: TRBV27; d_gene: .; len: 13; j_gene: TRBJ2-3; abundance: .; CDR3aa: CASSLSRTDTQYF; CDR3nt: TGTGCCAGCAGTTTATCTCGCACAGATACGCAGTATTTT
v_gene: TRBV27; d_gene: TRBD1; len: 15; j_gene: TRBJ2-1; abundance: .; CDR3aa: CASSSGGSLYNEQFF; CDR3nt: TGTGCCAGCAGTTCAGGGGGCAGTCTGTACAATGAGCAGTTCTTC
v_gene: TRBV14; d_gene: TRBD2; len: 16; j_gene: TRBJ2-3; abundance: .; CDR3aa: CASSQYPGLDTDTQYF; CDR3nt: TGTGCCAGCAGCCAATATCCGGGACTAGACACAGATACGCAGTATTTT
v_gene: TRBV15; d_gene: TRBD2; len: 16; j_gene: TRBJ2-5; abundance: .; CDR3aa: CATSKGDYPYQETQYF; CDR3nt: TGTGCCACCAGCAAAGGGGACTACCCGTACCAAGAGACCCAGTACTTC
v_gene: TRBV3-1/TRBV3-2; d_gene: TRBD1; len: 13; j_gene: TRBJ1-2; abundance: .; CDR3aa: CASSHRQGAGYTF; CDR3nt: TGTGCCAGCAGCCATCGGCAGGGGGCTGGCTACACCTTC
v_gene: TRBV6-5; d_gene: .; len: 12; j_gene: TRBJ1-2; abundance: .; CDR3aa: CASKKVQYGYTF; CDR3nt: TGTGCCAGCAAGAAGGTTCAATATGGCTACACCTTC
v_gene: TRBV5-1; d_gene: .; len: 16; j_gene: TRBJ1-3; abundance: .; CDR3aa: CASSPEPRTAGNTIYF; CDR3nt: TGCGCCAGCAGCCCCGAACCCCGGACGGCTGGAAACACCATATATTTT
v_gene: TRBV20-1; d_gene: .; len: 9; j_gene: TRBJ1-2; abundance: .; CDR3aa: CSASPGDTF; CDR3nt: TGCAGTGCTAGCCCAGGGGACACCTTC
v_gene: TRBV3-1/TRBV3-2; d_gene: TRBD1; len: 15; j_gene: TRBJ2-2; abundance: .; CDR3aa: CASSQRGRNTGELFF; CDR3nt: TGTGCCAGCAGCCAAAGGGGGCGAAACACCGGGGAGCTGTTTTTT
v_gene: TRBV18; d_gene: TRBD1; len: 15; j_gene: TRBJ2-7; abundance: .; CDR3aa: CASSPYRDRVGEQYF; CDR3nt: TGTGCCAGCTCACCGTATCGGGACAGGGTAGGCGAGCAGTACTTC
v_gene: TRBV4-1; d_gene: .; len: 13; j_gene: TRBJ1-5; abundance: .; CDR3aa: CASSQDQGQPQHF; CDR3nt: TGCGCCAGCAGCCAAGACCAGGGTCAGCCCCAGCATTTT
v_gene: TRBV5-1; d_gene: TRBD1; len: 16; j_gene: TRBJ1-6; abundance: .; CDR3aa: CASSPRQGADNSPLHF; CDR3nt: TGCGCCAGCAGCCCCCGACAGGGGGCTGATAATTCACCCCTCCACTTT
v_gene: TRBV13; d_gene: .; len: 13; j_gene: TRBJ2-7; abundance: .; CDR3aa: CASSDTNSYEQYF; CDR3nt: TGTGCCAGCAGTGATACCAACTCCTACGAGCAGTACTTC
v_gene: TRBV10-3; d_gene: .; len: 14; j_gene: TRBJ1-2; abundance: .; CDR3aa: CAISESGQGYGYTF; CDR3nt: TGTGCCATCAGTGAGTCGGGGCAGGGCTATGGCTACACCTTC
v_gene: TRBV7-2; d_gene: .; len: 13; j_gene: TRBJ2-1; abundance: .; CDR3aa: CASSSFWAAEQFF; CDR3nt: TGTGCCAGCAGTTCCTTCTGGGCAGCTGAGCAGTTCTTC
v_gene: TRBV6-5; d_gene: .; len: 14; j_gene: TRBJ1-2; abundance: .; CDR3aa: CASGLGGELGGYTF; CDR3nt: TGTGCCAGCGGGTTGGGGGGAGAGTTGGGTGGCTACACCTTC
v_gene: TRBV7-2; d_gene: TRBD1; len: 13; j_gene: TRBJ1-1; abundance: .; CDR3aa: CASSTQGYTEAFF; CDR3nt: TGTGCCAGCAGCACACAGGGGTACACTGAAGCTTTCTTT
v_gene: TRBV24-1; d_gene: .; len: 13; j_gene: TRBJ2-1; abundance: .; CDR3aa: CATRGTDYNEQFF; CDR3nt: TGTGCCACTCGGGGGACGGATTACAATGAGCAGTTCTTC
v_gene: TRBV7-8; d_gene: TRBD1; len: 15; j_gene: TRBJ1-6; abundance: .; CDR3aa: CASINVPGTGTPLHF; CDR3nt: TGTGCCAGCATCAACGTTCCCGGGACAGGGACACCCCTCCACTTT
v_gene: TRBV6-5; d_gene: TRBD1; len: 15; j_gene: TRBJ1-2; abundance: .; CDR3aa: CASSPSWGDRGGYTF; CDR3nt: TGTGCCAGCAGCCCCTCGTGGGGGGACAGGGGAGGCTACACCTTC
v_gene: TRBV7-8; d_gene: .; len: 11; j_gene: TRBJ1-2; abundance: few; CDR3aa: CASSAQVGYTF; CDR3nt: TGTGCCAGCAGCGCACAAGTCGGCTACACCTTC
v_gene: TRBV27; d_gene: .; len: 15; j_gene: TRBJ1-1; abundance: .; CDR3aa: CASSLSYTVNTEAFF; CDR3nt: TGTGCCAGCAGTTTATCGTACACGGTGAACACTGAAGCTTTCTTT
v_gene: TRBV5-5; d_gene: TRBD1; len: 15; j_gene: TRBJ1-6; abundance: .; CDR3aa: CASSLIDREDSPLHF; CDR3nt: TGTGCCAGCAGCTTAATTGACAGGGAGGACTCACCCCTCCACTTT
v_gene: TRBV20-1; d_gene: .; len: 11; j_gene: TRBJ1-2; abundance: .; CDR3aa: CSASYLDGYTF; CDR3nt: TGCAGTGCCTCGTATCTGGATGGCTACACCTTC
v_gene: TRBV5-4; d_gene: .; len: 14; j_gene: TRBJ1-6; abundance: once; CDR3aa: CASSLGGDGSPLHF; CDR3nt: TGTGCCAGCAGCTTGGGGGGGGACGGTTCACCCCTCCACTTT
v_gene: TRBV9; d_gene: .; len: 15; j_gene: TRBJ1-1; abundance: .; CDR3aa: CASSRELGAKSEAFF; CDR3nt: TGTGCCAGCAGCCGGGAGCTGGGGGCGAAATCTGAAGCTTTCTTT
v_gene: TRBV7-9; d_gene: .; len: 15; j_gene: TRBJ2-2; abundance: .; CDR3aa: CASSLFGLKTGELFF; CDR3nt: TGTGCCAGCAGCTTATTTGGCTTGAAGACCGGGGAGCTGTTTTTT